These T cell receptor beta chains were read from a single sample in a study of blood T cell repertoires in COVID-19. Using immunoSEQ multiplex PCR, the repertoire was profiled, and TCRdb retains in-frame clones only, with some absent. This table has hundreds of thousands of clones, 85% to 90% appearing once. Sequencing was done on a sample of peripheral blood. The receptors come from a man aged 18-30 years with COVID-19, enrolled during active disease. The CDR3 runs from the conserved cysteine through the conserved F or W. The D gene is left open where the match is weak. The listing skips clone size in some rows; elsewhere it reads once, few, many or a size class.

D,V,J,size,DNA,CDR3
-,TRBV5-4,TRBJ1-3,-,TGTGCCAGCAGCTTGATGGCAGATGGAAACACCATATATTTT,CASSLMADGNTIYF
-,TRBV19,TRBJ1-1,-,TGTGCCAGTAGTACCGCCGGGACTGCGAACACTGAAGCTTTCTTT,CASSTAGTANTEAFF
TRBD2,TRBV30,TRBJ2-1,-,TGTGCCTGGAGTGAGGGACTACCAACTTACAATGAGCAGTTCTTC,CAWSEGLPTYNEQFF
TRBD2,TRBV11-3,TRBJ2-7,-,TGTGCCAGCAGCTCCCGGACTAGCGGGAATGGCGCCGGCGAGCAGTACTTC,CASSSRTSGNGAGEQYF
TRBD1,TRBV6-5,TRBJ1-2,-,TGTGCCAGCAGCAATCCTCGGACAGGAGTGGGTGGCTACACCTTC,CASSNPRTGVGGYTF
-,TRBV2,TRBJ1-3,once,TGTGCCAGCAGTCTCCTACCGGGACTCGGAAACACCATATATTTT,CASSLLPGLGNTIYF
-,TRBV3-1/TRBV3-2,TRBJ2-7,-,TGTGCCAGCAGCCAAGGAGGCGGCGGAGCCTACGAGCAGTACTTC,CASSQGGGGAYEQYF
TRBD1,TRBV2,TRBJ2-1,once,TGTGCCAGCTACGACAGGGGAAACGAGCAGTTCTTC,CASYDRGNEQFF
-,TRBV3-1/TRBV3-2,TRBJ1-2,-,TGTGCCAGCAGCCCCTTGGGGGGGGTCCACTATGGCTACACCTTC,CASSPLGGVHYGYTF
-,TRBV27,TRBJ1-5,-,TGTGCCAGCAGTTTTGGCAGGGGACAGCCCCAGCATTTT,CASSFGRGQPQHF
TRBD2,TRBV12-5,TRBJ2-2,-,TGTGCTAGTGGTTTGGGCGGCGGGACTAGCGACCCCGGGGAGCTGTTTTTT,CASGLGGGTSDPGELFF
-,TRBV7-9,TRBJ2-1,-,TGTGCCAGCAGCTTTGACAGACGCAATGAGCAGTTCTTC,CASSFDRRNEQFF
TRBD1,TRBV5-1,TRBJ2-5,-,TGCGCCAGCAGCTCGACCGGACAGGGCTTCCAAGAGACCCAGTACTTC,CASSSTGQGFQETQYF
TRBD2,TRBV5-4,TRBJ2-3,-,TGTGCCAGCAGCTCGGGACTAGCCCGCACAGATACGCAGTATTTT,CASSSGLARTDTQYF
TRBD1,TRBV28,TRBJ1-5,once,TGTGCCAGCATTGGGACAGGTGGGCAGCCCCAGCATTTT,CASIGTGGQPQHF
TRBD2,TRBV2,TRBJ2-3,-,TGTGCCAGCAGCGCAGCGGGAGCCCGGGATACGCAGTATTTT,CASSAAGARDTQYF
TRBD1,TRBV14,TRBJ1-6,-,TGTGCCAGCAGCCGTCTGACAGGGAATCAATCACCCCTCCACTTT,CASSRLTGNQSPLHF
-,TRBV5-4,TRBJ1-4,-,TGTGCCAGCAGGCCCGCGGGGACGGGGGGTGAAAAACTGTTTTTT,CASRPAGTGGEKLFF
-,TRBV11-2,TRBJ2-7,once,TGTGCCAGCAGCCCTACCACACAGGGCTACGAGCAGTACTTC,CASSPTTQGYEQYF
TRBD1,TRBV24-1,TRBJ1-3,-,TGTGCCACCAGTGACCCTGGGACAGGGGCGAGAGACTCTGGAAACACCATATATTTT,CATSDPGTGARDSGNTIYF
TRBD2,TRBV7-2,TRBJ2-3,-,TGTGCCAGCAGCTCGGCCCTACTAGCGGGAGTTACAGATACGCAGTATTTT,CASSSALLAGVTDTQYF
TRBD2,TRBV6-6,TRBJ2-1,-,TGTGCCAGCAGTCTTGCCCCGACTAGCGGGAGACGAGGTGAGCAGTTCTTC,CASSLAPTSGRRGEQFF
TRBD2,TRBV11-2,TRBJ2-3,-,TGTGCCAGCAGCCGTAAAAGCGGGACTACCCGCACAGATACGCAGTATTTT,CASSRKSGTTRTDTQYF
TRBD2,TRBV2,TRBJ2-7,-,TGTGCCAGCAGTGGGGGACTAGCAGTTCGACCGGAGCAGTACTTC,CASSGGLAVRPEQYF
TRBD1,TRBV6-5,TRBJ2-5,-,TGTGCCAGCACCCGGACAGGAAACGGGCAAGAGACCCAGTACTTC,CASTRTGNGQETQYF
-,TRBV24-1,TRBJ1-5,once,TGTGCCACCAGTGATTCTCAGTATCGGGATCAGCCCCAGCATTTT,CATSDSQYRDQPQHF
TRBD1,TRBV10-1,TRBJ2-3,once,TGCGCCAGCAGTGAGTCGGACAGGCCCACAGATACGCAGTATTTT,CASSESDRPTDTQYF
TRBD1,TRBV5-1,TRBJ1-2,-,TGCGCCAGCAGCCCCTTCGCCTCGACAGGGGTCTCTAACTATGGCTACACCTTC,CASSPFASTGVSNYGYTF
-,TRBV18,TRBJ2-1,-,TGTGCCAGCTCCGCGCAACAGGGTGGCGATGAGCAGTTCTTC,CASSAQQGGDEQFF
-,TRBV2,TRBJ2-1,-,TGTGCCAGCAGTGATCTAGCCGAGTGGTACAATGAGCAGTTCTTC,CASSDLAEWYNEQFF
TRBD1,TRBV30,TRBJ2-1,-,TGTGCCTGGACAGGGGGCCTTAACAATGAGCAGTTCTTC,CAWTGGLNNEQFF
TRBD2,TRBV6-5,TRBJ2-3,-,TGTGCCAGCGGGACTAGACCTGCTTGGGATACGCAGTATTTT,CASGTRPAWDTQYF
-,TRBV6-5,TRBJ1-4,-,TGTGCCAGCAAGAAGACAGTGAGTAATGAAAAACTGTTTTTT,CASKKTVSNEKLFF
-,TRBV6-1,TRBJ1-5,few,TGTGCCAGCAGTGACCTTTATAGCAATCAGCCCCAGCATTTT,CASSDLYSNQPQHF
-,TRBV4-1,TRBJ1-4,-,TGCGCCAGCAGCCAAACAGGGGAAAAACTGTTTTTT,CASSQTGEKLFF
TRBD1,TRBV18,TRBJ2-7,-,TGTGCCAGCTCACGACAGGGTGGATACGAGCAGTACTTC,CASSRQGGYEQYF
TRBD2,TRBV4-2,TRBJ2-7,-,TGTGCCAGCAGCCAAGGAGTGACTAGCGGGTCAAGGAGGTACGAGCAGTACTTC,CASSQGVTSGSRRYEQYF
TRBD1,TRBV19,TRBJ2-7,-,TGTGCCAGTAGCTGGACAGGGGCCCACGAGCAGTACTTC,CASSWTGAHEQYF
-,TRBV11-2,TRBJ1-2,once,TGTGCCAGTACCACCCCGGGTCATGGCTACACCTTC,CASTTPGHGYTF
TRBD2,TRBV2,TRBJ2-2,-,TGTGCCAGCAGGGCTAGCGGGACCGGGGAGCTGTTTTTT,CASRASGTGELFF